This entry lists 27 T cell receptor beta chains sequenced from one sample in a study of OX40 agonist ivuxolimab in advanced cancers. Sequencing used immunoSEQ multiplex PCR; TCRdb keeps in-frame clones, though not all of them. The sample carries about 43,000 clones, around 88% recorded once. Specimen: CD4+ or CD8+ T cells sorted from blood, collected in a trial of the OX40 agonist ivuxolimab. The receptors were gathered from an adult with an advanced solid tumor such as melanoma, head and neck, liver or kidney cancer.

The rearrangement links TRBV5-1 to TRBJ2-5; D remains ambiguous. Germline V CDR1 and CDR2: SGHRS, YFSETQ. The CDR3 length is 14 residues. V was cut by 1 base and J by 5 bases, with 12 bases left in between. The CDR3 spells CASSLYVRRETQYF. The CDR3 bases are TGCGCCAGCAGCTTGTATGTCAGGCGGGAGACCCAGTACTTC.

This chain uses TRBV6-1 with TRBJ2-1; the match to TRBD2 covers 13 bases. The CDR3 consists of 15 residues. The germline V gene encodes CDR1 MNHNS and CDR2 SASEGT. J was trimmed by 6 bases and V by 6 bases; bases with no gene match: 5. CDR3 DNA: TGTGCCAGCAGAAGACTAGCGGGAGGCTCCAATGAGCAGTTCTTC. Translated: CASRRLAGGSNEQFF.

The V gene is TRBV2, the J gene TRBJ2-2; no reliable D call. Germline-derived CDR1 and CDR2 are SNHLY and FYNNEI. Between the trimmed V and J ends, which lost 5 bases and 0 bases, there was a span of 10 bases. The CDR3 is 15 residues long. CDR3 region: CASSWTVPNTGELFF. In nucleotides, the CDR3 is TGTGCCAGCAGTTGGACGGTTCCGAACACCGGGGAGCTGTTTTTT.

The chain couples TRBV28 to TRBJ1-6; tentatively, D is TRBD1 (5 bases). The CDR3 spans 12 residues. The V gene's germline CDR1 is MDHEN and CDR2 SYDVKM. The V gene lost 7 bases and the J gene lost 11 bases, with 12 bases spanning the gap. The CDR3 spells CASTRGVAPLHF. CDR3 coding DNA: TGTGCCAGCACCCGGGGGGTAGCACCCCTCCACTTT.

The V and J genes are TRBV5-3 and TRBJ2-6; D uncertain. TRBV5-3 is designated an ORF whose function remains uncertain. The CDR3 sequence is 15 residues long. V shed 1 base and J shed 2 bases, with 7 bases lying between them. The CDR3 region has the DNA TGTGCCAGAAGCTTGTCGGGCGCTGGGGCCAACGTCCTGACTTTC. Translation gives CARSLSGAGANVLTF.

Here the CDR3 reads CAWTDGLRNTIYF. CDR3 bases: TGTGCCTGGACAGACGGCCTTAGAAACACCATATATTTT. The chain is built from TRBV30 and TRBJ1-3, with D hard to call. The CDR3 sequence is 13 residues long. V was trimmed by 4 bases and J by 5 bases, leaving 12 bases between them. The V gene's germline CDR1 is GTSNPN and CDR2 SVGIG (reference sequence).

The CDR3 nucleotides are TGTGCCAGCAGCTTAATCGGAGCACCCTCCTACAATGAGCAGTTCTTC. This gives the protein CASSLIGAPSYNEQFF. This chain links TRBV7-2 with TRBJ2-1; D is undetermined. The CDR3 spans 16 residues. Per the germline V gene, CDR1 is SGHTA and CDR2 is FQGNSA. V was trimmed by 2 bases and J by 0 bases, leaving 11 bases between them. The variable domain in full, with the rest retrieved from reference TRBV7-2 and TRBJ2-1, is GAGVSQSPSNKVTEKGKDVELRCDPISGHTALYWYRQSLGQGLEFLIYFQGNSAPDKSGLPSDRFSAERTGGSVSTLTIQRTQQEDSAVYLCASSLIGAPSYNEQFFGPGTRLTVL.

This clone was counted a few times. The chain recombines TRBV20-1 with TRBJ2-5; D is unresolved. The germline V gene encodes CDR1 DFQATT and CDR2 SNEGSKA (reference sequence). V was trimmed by 5 bases and J by 1 base, leaving 2 bases between them. The CDR3 has 10 amino acids. CDR3: CSAAQETQYF. The CDR3 nucleotides read TGCAGTGCTGCCCAAGAGACCCAGTACTTC.

The rearrangement uses TRBV5-6 and TRBJ1-1; D gene unclear. The CDR3 is 15 amino acids. V lost 1 base and J lost 6, with 16 bases in between. CDR1 and CDR2 (germline): SGHDT, YYEEEE. As DNA, the CDR3 is TGTGCCAGCAGCTTGTACGGCGATTGGGAAGCTGAAGCTTTCTTT. Translated: CASSLYGDWEAEAFF. The full variable domain, with the rest looked up from reference TRBV5-6 and TRBJ1-1, is DAGVTQSPTHLIKTRGQQVTLRCSPKSGHDTVSWYQQALGQGPQFIFQYYEEEERQRGNFPDRFSGHQFPNYSSELNVNALLLGDSALYLCASSLYGDWEAEAFFGQGTRLTVV.

This clone was observed once. V and J are TRBV10-1 and TRBJ2-3; D ambiguous. The CDR3 is 13 amino acids. From germline, CDR1 is WNHNN and CDR2 SYGVQD (reference sequence). V was pared by 3 bases and J by 1 base, with 5 bases between. The CDR3 reads CASSEGGTDTQYF. CDR3 DNA: TGCGCCAGCAGTGAAGGCGGCACAGATACGCAGTATTTT.

This chain connects TRBV14 to TRBJ2-7; D gene uncertain. Deletions cut 1 base from V and 6 bases from J, with 10 bases between. The CDR3 runs to 13 residues. The germline gives CDR1 SGHDN, CDR2 FVKESK. The CDR3 DNA follows: TGTGCCAGCAGCCAAGCTTGGGGATCCGAGCAGTACTTC. Its translation is CASSQAWGSEQYF. Looking up the rest from reference TRBV14 and TRBJ2-7 gives the full variable domain: EAGVTQFPSHSVIEKGQTVTLRCDPISGHDNLYWYRRVMGKEIKFLLHFVKESKQDESGMPNNRFLAERTGGTYSTLKVQPAELEDSGVYFCASSQAWGSEQYFGPGTRLTVT.

The chain couples TRBV29-1 to TRBJ1-5, with a weak D call TRBD1 (5 bases). Germline assignment: CDR1 SQVTM and CDR2 ANQGSEA. Deletions cut 7 bases from V and 3 bases from J, with 22 bases between. This CDR3 comprises 16 residues. The CDR3: CSGARGQPPLNQPQHF. In DNA, the CDR3 is TGCAGCGGGGCCCGGGGCCAACCCCCGCTCAATCAGCCCCAGCATTTT.

The rearrangement joins TRBV7-7 to TRBJ1-1, with TRBD1 matching over 8 bases. Germline V gene data show CDR1 as SSHAT and CDR2 as FNYEAQ (reference sequence). Trimming cost V 1 base and J 5 bases; bases outside gene matches: 0. The CDR3 extends over 13 amino acids. CDR3 amino acids: CASSLDRGTEAFF. The DNA of the CDR3 is TGTGCCAGCAGCTTAGACAGGGGGACTGAAGCTTTCTTT.

The CDR3 loop is CASSLTGTSVYNEQFF. CDR3 coding DNA: TGTGCCAGCAGCTTAACGGGGACTAGCGTTTACAATGAGCAGTTCTTC. This sequence joins TRBV7-3 and TRBJ2-1, with 10 bases identical to TRBD2. This CDR3 region has 16 residues. V was clipped by 0 bases and J by 4 bases; unmatched bases: 3. Germline-derived CDR1 and CDR2 are SGHTA and FQGTGA.

CDR3 protein: CASSYGTVGGELFF. Written as DNA, the CDR3 is TGTGCCAGCAGCTACGGGACAGTCGGCGGGGAGCTGTTTTTT. The V call is TRBV7-2, the J call TRBJ2-2; TRBD1 matches 7 bases. With 4 bases clipped from V and 7 bases from J, the junction kept 6 bases outside the gene matches. The CDR3 contains 14 residues. Germline CDR1 and CDR2: SGHTA and FQGNSA.

The V gene is TRBV2, the J gene TRBJ2-3; 14 bases agree with TRBD2. This CDR3 contains 15 residues. J lost 5 bases, V lost 6 bases, and 4 bases had no gene match. Germline V lookup: CDR1 SNHLY, CDR2 FYNNEI. The CDR3 spells CASRGLAGAVDTQYF. The CDR3 DNA sequence: TGTGCCAGCAGGGGACTAGCGGGAGCTGTAGATACGCAGTATTTT. Variable domain in full (rest from reference TRBV2 and TRBJ2-3): EPEVTQTPSHQVTQMGQEVILRCVPISNHLYFYWYRQILGQKVEFLVSFYNNEISEKSEIFDDQFSVERPDGSNFTLKIRSTKLEDSAMYFCASRGLAGAVDTQYFGPGTRLTVL.

The chain is built from TRBV7-3 and TRBJ1-1; tentatively, D is TRBD1 (5 bases). The CDR3 loop spans 13 amino acids. Germline CDR1 and CDR2: SGHTA and FQGTGA. Trimming took 6 bases from V and 0 from J, leaving 8 bases between them. CDR3 amino acids: CASSTTVNTEAFF. The CDR3 bases are TGTGCCAGCAGTACGACAGTGAACACTGAAGCTTTCTTT. The variable domain in full, completed from reference TRBV7-3 and TRBJ1-1, reads GAGVSQTPSNKVTEKGKYVELRCDPISGHTALYWYRQSLGQGPEFLIYFQGTGAADDSGLPNDRFFAVRPEGSVSTLKIQRTERGDSAVYLCASSTTVNTEAFFGQGTRLTVV.

V usage is TRBV29-1 and J usage is TRBJ2-5; 8 nucleotides align to TRBD2. With 4 bases clipped from V and 3 bases from J, the junction kept 7 bases outside the gene matches. The CDR3 totals 14 residues. Germline lookup yields CDR1 SQVTM and CDR2 ANQGSEA. The CDR3 reads CSVAVSSGKETQYF. DNA for the CDR3: TGCAGCGTTGCTGTGAGTAGCGGGAAAGAGACCCAGTACTTC.

The chain combines TRBV5-1 with TRBJ2-3; a possible D gene is TRBD2 (5 bases). Germline values: CDR1 SGHRS, CDR2 YFSETQ. The germline V and J ends were trimmed by 5 bases and 0 bases, with 10 bases remaining between them. The CDR3 loop spans 14 amino acids. CDR3 loop: CASRDRTSTDTQYF. The CDR3 coding sequence is TGCGCCAGCAGGGACCGGACTAGCACAGATACGCAGTATTTT.

The chain couples TRBV6-5 to TRBJ2-2; TRBD2 is a possible D gene (7 bases). Germline values: CDR1 MNHEY, CDR2 SVGAGI. Trimming removed 4 bases at V and 0 bases at J, with 9 bases between. This CDR3 has 15 amino acids. CDR3 DNA sequence: TGTGCCAGCAGTTGGGGGGGCGCGAACACCGGGGAGCTGTTTTTT. The encoded protein is CASSWGGANTGELFF.

The count of this clone is one. The genes are TRBV11-2 and TRBJ2-7; D unresolved. The germline V gene encodes CDR1 SGHAT and CDR2 FQNNGV. The CDR3 covers 14 residues. The V gene lost 2 bases and the J gene lost 2 bases, with 10 bases spanning the gap. CDR3 residues: CASSLSPGTYEQYF. CDR3 coding DNA: TGTGCCAGCAGCTTAAGTCCTGGCACCTACGAGCAGTACTTC. Filled out from reference TRBV11-2 and TRBJ2-7, the complete variable domain reads EAGVAQSPRYKIIEKRQSVAFWCNPISGHATLYWYQQILGQGPKLLIQFQNNGVVDDSQLPKDRFSAERLKGVDSTLKIQPAKLEDSAVYLCASSLSPGTYEQYFGPGTRLTVT.

The chain links TRBV7-6 to TRBJ1-2; a weak D match, TRBD1 (5 bases). The CDR3 is 13 amino acids. Germline values: CDR1 SGHVS, CDR2 FNYEAQ. Trimming pared 5 bases from V and 3 bases from J, leaving 10 bases between. CDR3 loop: CASSQGRDYGYTF. CDR3 sequence (DNA): TGTGCCAGCAGCCAGGGAAGGGACTATGGCTACACCTTC.

This clone came up once. This chain links TRBV28 with TRBJ1-6; the match to TRBD1 covers 9 bases. The CDR3 consists of 16 residues. CDR1 is MDHEN, CDR2 SYDVKM, per germline. The ends lost 5 bases at V and 8 bases at J; junction bases unmatched: 10. The DNA for the CDR3 is TGTGCCAGCAGTGTCCCGGGACAGGGAAAGGATTCACCCCTCCACTTT. Amino acids: CASSVPGQGKDSPLHF.

The chain couples TRBV10-1 to TRBJ1-3; D might be TRBD1 (5 bases). The V and J ends lost 0 bases and 1 base respectively, with 7 bases between them. Germline CDR1 is WNHNN and CDR2 is SYGVQD (reference sequence). The CDR3 spans 15 residues. The DNA for the CDR3 is TGCGCCAGCAGTGAGTCGAAGGGGTCTGGAAACACCATATATTTT. The encoded protein is CASSESKGSGNTIYF.

Only one count was recorded for this clone. The rearrangement links TRBV25-1 to TRBJ2-7, with TRBD2 matching over 12 bases. Trimming at V came to 8 bases and at J to 2 bases, leaving 10 bases not matched to a gene. Germline CDR1 and CDR2: MGHDK and SYGVNS. The CDR3 runs 16 residues. The CDR3 DNA reads TGTGCCAGCCAACCCTCACTAGCGGGGGGCCCCTACGAGCAGTACTTC. Its protein is CASQPSLAGGPYEQYF.

V and J are TRBV5-5 and TRBJ2-2, with 7 nucleotides matching TRBD1. The CDR3 spans 16 residues. After removal of 4 bases from V and 3 bases from J, the junction contained 9 bases not matched to a gene. Germline CDR1 reads SGHKS; CDR2 reads YYEKEE (reference sequence). The CDR3 spells CASSGNRGRDTGELFF. CDR3 sequence (DNA): TGTGCCAGCAGCGGAAACAGGGGAAGAGACACCGGGGAGCTGTTTTTT. Full variable domain (rest looked up from reference TRBV5-5 and TRBJ2-2): DAGVTQSPTHLIKTRGQQVTLRCSPISGHKSVSWYQQVLGQGPQFIFQYYEKEERGRGNFPDRFSARQFPNYSSELNVNALLLGDSALYLCASSGNRGRDTGELFFGEGSRLTVL.

This clone came up once. The rearrangement uses TRBV25-1 and TRBJ2-1; D remains ambiguous. CDR3 length equals 14 residues. Germline CDR1 reads MGHDK; CDR2 reads SYGVNS. V shed 6 bases and J shed 1 base, with 10 bases lying between them. CDR3 DNA sequence: TGTGCCAGCAGGAGCAGCACATCCTACAATGAGCAGTTCTTC. It specifies CASRSSTSYNEQFF.